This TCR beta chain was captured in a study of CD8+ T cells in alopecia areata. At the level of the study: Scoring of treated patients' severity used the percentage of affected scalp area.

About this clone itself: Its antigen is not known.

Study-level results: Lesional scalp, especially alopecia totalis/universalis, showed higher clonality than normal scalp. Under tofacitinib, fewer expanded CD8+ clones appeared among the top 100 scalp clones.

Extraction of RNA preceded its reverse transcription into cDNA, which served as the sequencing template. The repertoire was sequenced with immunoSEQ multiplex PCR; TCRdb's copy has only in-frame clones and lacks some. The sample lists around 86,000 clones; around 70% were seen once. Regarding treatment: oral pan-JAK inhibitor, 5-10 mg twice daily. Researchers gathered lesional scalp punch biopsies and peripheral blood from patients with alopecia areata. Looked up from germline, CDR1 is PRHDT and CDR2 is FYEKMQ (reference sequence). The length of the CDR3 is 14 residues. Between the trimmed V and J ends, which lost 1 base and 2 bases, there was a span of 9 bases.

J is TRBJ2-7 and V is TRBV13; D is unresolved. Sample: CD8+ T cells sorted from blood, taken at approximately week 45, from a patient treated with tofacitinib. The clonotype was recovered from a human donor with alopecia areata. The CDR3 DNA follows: TGTGCCAGCAGCTTAGCTGGTAGAACCTACGAGCAGTACTTC. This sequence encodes CASSLAGRTYEQYF.